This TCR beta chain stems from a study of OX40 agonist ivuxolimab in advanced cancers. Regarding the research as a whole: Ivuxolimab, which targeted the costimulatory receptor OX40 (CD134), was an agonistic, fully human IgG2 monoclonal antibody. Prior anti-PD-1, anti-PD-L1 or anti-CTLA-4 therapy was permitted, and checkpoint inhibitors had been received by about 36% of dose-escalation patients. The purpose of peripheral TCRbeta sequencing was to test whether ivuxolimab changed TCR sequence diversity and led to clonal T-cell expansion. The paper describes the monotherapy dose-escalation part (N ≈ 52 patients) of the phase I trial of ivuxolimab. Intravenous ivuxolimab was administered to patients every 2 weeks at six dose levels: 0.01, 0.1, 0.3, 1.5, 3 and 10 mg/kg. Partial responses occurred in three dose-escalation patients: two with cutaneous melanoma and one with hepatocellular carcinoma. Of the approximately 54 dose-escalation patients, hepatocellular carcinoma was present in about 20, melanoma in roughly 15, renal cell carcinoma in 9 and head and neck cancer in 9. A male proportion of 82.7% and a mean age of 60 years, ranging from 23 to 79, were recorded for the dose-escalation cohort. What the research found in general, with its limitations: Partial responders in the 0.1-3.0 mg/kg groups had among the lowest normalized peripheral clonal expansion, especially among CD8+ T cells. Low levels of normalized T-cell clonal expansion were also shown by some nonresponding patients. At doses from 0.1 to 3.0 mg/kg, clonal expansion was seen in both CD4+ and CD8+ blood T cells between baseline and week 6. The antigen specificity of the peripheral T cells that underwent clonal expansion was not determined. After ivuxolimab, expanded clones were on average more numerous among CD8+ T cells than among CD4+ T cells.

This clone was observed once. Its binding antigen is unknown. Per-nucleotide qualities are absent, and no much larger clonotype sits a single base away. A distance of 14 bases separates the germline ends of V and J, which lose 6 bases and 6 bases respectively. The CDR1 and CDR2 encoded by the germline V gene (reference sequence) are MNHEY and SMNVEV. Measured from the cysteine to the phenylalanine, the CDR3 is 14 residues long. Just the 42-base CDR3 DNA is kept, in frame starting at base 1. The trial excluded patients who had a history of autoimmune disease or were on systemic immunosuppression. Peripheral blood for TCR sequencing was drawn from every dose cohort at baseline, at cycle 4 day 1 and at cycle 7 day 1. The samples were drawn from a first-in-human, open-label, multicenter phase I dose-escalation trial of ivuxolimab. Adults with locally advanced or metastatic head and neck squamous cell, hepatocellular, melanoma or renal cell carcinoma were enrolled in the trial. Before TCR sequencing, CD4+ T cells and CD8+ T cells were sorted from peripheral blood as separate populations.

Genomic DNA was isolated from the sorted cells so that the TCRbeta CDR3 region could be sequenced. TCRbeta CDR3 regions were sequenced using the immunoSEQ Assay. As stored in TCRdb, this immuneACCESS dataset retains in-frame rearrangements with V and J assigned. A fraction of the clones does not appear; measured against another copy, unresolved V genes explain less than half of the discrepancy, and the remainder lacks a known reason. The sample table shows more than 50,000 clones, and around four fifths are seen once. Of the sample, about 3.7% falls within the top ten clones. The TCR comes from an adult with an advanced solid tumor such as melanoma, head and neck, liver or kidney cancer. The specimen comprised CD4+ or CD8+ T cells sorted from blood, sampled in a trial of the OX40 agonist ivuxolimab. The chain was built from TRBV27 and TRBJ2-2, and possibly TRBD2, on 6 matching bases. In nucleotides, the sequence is TGTGCCAGCAGGGCGGGGCAACGAGCCGGGGAGCTGTTTTTT. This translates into CASRAGQRAGELFF.